This TCR beta chain was found in a study of cytomegalovirus exposure and HLA in healthy donors. Study-wide results and limits: Later on, a genetic analysis was performed. It linked a missense variant in DCLRE1C with V- and J-gene trimming of TCR beta. In terms of immune exposure information, only CMV serostatus was available.

This clone was detected a few times. Its antigen remains unidentified. The same CDR3 arises from other DNA sequences in this sample as well. PCR involved 60 Vbeta and 13 Jbeta primers. Sequencing used immunoSEQ multiplex PCR; TCRdb keeps in-frame clones, though not all of them. The data show some 190,000 clones, more than 75% seen once. Trimming shortened V by 5 bases and J by 9 bases, and 11 bases separated the two germline ends. Germline V gene sequence: CDR1 LNHDA, CDR2 SQIVND (reference sequence). The CDR3 length is 12 residues. The genes are TRBV19 and TRBJ1-3, with a possible D match to TRBD1 (6 bases). This receptor was taken from a woman between 18 and 29 years old in good health and CMV-seronegative. Specimen: PBMCs. CDR3 residues: CASSERDTTIYF. The CDR3 bases are TGTGCCAGTAGTGAACGGGACACCACCATATATTTT.